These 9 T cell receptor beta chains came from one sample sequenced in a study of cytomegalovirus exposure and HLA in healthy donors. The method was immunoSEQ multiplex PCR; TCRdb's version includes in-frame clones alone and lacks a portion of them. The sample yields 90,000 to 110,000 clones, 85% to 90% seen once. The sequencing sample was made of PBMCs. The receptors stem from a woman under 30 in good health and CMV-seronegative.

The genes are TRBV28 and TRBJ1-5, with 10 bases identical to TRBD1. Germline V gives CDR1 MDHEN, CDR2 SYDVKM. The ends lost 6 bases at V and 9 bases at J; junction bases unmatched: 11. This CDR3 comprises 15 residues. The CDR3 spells CASSTTGTGDRPQHF. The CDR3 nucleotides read TGTGCCAGCAGCACTACTGGGACAGGGGATCGGCCCCAGCATTTT.

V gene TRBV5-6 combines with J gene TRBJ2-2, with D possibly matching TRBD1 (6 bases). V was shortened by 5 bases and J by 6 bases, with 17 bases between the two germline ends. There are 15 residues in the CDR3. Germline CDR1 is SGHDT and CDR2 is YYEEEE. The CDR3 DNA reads TGTGCCAGCAGTTTACAGGGTATTGTCTCCGGGGAGCTGTTTTTT. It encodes CASSLQGIVSGELFF.

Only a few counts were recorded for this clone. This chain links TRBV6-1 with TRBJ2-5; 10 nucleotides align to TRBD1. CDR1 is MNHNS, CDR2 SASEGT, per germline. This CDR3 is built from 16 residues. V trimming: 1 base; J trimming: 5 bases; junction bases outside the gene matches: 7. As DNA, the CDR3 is TGTGCCAGCAGTGAAGAAGAGGGACAGGGGAGCGAGACCCAGTACTTC. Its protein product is CASSEEEGQGSETQYF.

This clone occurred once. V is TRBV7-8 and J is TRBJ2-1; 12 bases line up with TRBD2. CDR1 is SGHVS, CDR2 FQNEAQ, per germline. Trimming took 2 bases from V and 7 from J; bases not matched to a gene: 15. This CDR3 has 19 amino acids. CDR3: CASSLNSGASGGASNEQFF. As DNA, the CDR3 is TGTGCCAGCAGCTTAAATTCCGGAGCTAGCGGGGGGGCCAGTAATGAGCAGTTCTTC.

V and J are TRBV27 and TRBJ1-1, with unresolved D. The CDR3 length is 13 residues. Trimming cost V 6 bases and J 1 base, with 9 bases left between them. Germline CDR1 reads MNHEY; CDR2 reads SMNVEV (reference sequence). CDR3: CASRHGGNTEAFF. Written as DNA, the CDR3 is TGTGCCAGCAGGCACGGAGGGAACACTGAAGCTTTCTTT.

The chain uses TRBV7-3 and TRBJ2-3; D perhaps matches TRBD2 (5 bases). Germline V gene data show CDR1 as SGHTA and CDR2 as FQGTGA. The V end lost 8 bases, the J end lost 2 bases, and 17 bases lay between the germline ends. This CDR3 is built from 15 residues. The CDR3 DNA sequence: TGTGCCAGCCCTAACGGCGGGTCGTACACAGATACGCAGTATTTT. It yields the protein CASPNGGSYTDTQYF.

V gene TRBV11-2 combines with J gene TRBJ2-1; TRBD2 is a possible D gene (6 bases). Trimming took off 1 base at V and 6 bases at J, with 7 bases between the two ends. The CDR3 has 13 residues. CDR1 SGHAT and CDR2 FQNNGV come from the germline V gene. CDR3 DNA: TGTGCCAGCAGCTTAGCGGGAGCCAATGAGCAGTTCTTC. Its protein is CASSLAGANEQFF.

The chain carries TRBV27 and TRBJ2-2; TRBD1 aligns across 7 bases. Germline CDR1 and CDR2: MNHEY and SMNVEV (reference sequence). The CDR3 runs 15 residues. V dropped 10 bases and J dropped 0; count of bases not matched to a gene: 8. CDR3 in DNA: TGTGCCACCTTAGGACAGGACGCGAACACCGGGGAGCTGTTTTTT. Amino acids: CATLGQDANTGELFF.

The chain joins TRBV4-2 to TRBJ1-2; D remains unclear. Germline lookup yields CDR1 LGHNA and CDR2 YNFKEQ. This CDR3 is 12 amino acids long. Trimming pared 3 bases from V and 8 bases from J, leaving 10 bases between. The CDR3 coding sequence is TGTGCCAGCAGCCACCCGGTCGGGGGCTACACCTTC. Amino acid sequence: CASSHPVGGYTF.